The T cell receptor (beta chain) under discussion was sequenced for a study of shared clonotypes between healthy human individuals. Here immunoSEQ multiplex PCR was the method, and the copy in TCRdb shows in-frame clones only, minus some. The data hold 1,500,000 or so clones, with about 98.5% observed a single time. What was sequenced was naive CD4+ T cells sorted from blood. Specified subset: CD45RA+ positively selected. This TCR came from a man under 40 in good health.

The CDR3 nucleotides read TGTGCCAGCAGCCCTTCTCTAAGCGGGGGATACTCCTACGAGCAGTACTTC. This sequence encodes CASSPSLSGGYSYEQYF. The chain combines TRBV11-2 with TRBJ2-7, with TRBD2 matching 8 bases. The CDR3 is made up of 17 amino acids. V lost 5 bases to trimming and J lost 0 bases; unmatched junction nucleotides: 12. Germline CDR1 SGHAT, CDR2 FQNNGV.